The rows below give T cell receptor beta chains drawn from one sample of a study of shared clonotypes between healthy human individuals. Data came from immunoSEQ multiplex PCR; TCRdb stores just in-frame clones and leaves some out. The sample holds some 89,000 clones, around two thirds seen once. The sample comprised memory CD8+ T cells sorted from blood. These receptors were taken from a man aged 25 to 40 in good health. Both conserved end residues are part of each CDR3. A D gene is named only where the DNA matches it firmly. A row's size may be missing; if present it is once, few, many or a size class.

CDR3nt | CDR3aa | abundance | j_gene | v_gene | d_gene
TGTGCCAGCTGGGGTACATCCCCCCTGACGTCTGGGGCCAACGTCCTGACTTTC | CASWGTSPLTSGANVLTF | - | TRBJ2-6 | TRBV9 | -
TGTGCCAGCAGCTTAGGCATACAGGGCTTAGTTGAAGCTTTCTTT | CASSLGIQGLVEAFF | - | TRBJ1-1 | TRBV11-2 | -
TGTGCCAGCAGTCCCTGGGGCACCCAAGAAGGGAATGAGCAGTTCTTC | CASSPWGTQEGNEQFF | - | TRBJ2-1 | TRBV28 | -
TGTGCCAGCAAGGACAGGGGTCAGACCTATGGCTACACCTTC | CASKDRGQTYGYTF | once | TRBJ1-2 | TRBV27 | TRBD1
TGTGCCAGCACCCAGGGGGCCTACGAGCAGTACTTC | CASTQGAYEQYF | - | TRBJ2-7 | TRBV11-2 | TRBD1
TGTGCCAGCAGTTTACTTCTCGGGGACCTAACCTACAATGAGCAGTTCTTC | CASSLLLGDLTYNEQFF | - | TRBJ2-1 | TRBV28 | -
TGTGCCAGCAGCGTAGGTGGGACAGGCACCTACGAGCAGTACTTC | CASSVGGTGTYEQYF | - | TRBJ2-7 | TRBV9 | TRBD1
TGTGCCAGCAGTTTGGACAGGAGGAATGAAAAACTGTTTTTT | CASSLDRRNEKLFF | - | TRBJ1-4 | TRBV7-2 | TRBD1
TGTGCCAGCAGTGAATCGTTGCTAGCGGGACAATACGAGCAGTACTTC | CASSESLLAGQYEQYF | - | TRBJ2-7 | TRBV6-1 | TRBD2
TGTGCCAGCAGCTTGAACAGGGTACTCCCTGAAACCACCGGGGAGCTGTTTTTT | CASSLNRVLPETTGELFF | few | TRBJ2-2 | TRBV7-2 | -
TGTGCCAGTAAACAATTTGGGACAGGGGATGTCAATGAGCAGTTCTTC | CASKQFGTGDVNEQFF | - | TRBJ2-1 | TRBV19 | TRBD1
TGTGCCAGCAGCCCGGACCCGTTTAATGAAAAACTGTTTTTT | CASSPDPFNEKLFF | once | TRBJ1-4 | TRBV9 | -
TGTGCCAGCAGTTTCCACTACGAGCAGTACTTC | CASSFHYEQYF | - | TRBJ2-7 | TRBV6-5 | -
TGTGCCAGCAGTCCCCCATCCCGCGAAAAACTGTTTTTT | CASSPPSREKLFF | - | TRBJ1-4 | TRBV28 | -
TGTGCCCTTTCGTCCGGGAACACCGGGGAGCTGTTTTTT | CALSSGNTGELFF | - | TRBJ2-2 | TRBV30 | -
TGTGCCAGCAGCTCTCTTGAAGGGGTGTTGACAGATACGCAGTATTTT | CASSSLEGVLTDTQYF | - | TRBJ2-3 | TRBV7-6 | -
TGTGCCAGCAGCGGTATGGACGGGGGACTAGAACAAGAGACCCAGTACTTC | CASSGMDGGLEQETQYF | - | TRBJ2-5 | TRBV7-2 | TRBD2
TGCGCCAGCAGTGTGGGGCCGAGCACAGATACGCAGTATTTT | CASSVGPSTDTQYF | once | TRBJ2-3 | TRBV10-2 | -
TGTGCCAGCAAGGCCGACTACTACGAGCAGTACTTC | CASKADYYEQYF | - | TRBJ2-7 | TRBV2 | -
TGTGCCAGCTGGGGTAACGCAGATACGCAGTATTTT | CASWGNADTQYF | - | TRBJ2-3 | TRBV2 | -
TGTGCCAGCAGTTTATTGGGGCCTCAAGAGACCCAGTACTTC | CASSLLGPQETQYF | - | TRBJ2-5 | TRBV27 | -
TGCGCCGTACAGGGGGCTTCCGATGGCTACACCTTC | CAVQGASDGYTF | many | TRBJ1-2 | TRBV10-2 | TRBD1
TGTGCCAGCAGTTTAGACCAGACAAACACCGGGGAGCTGTTTTTT | CASSLDQTNTGELFF | once | TRBJ2-2 | TRBV28 | -
TGTGCCAGTAGTACGTATGGACTTCAAGAGACCCAGTACTTC | CASSTYGLQETQYF | - | TRBJ2-5 | TRBV19 | -
TGCAGTGCTATAGGCGGGCAGCAACAGTTCTTC | CSAIGGQQQFF | - | TRBJ2-1 | TRBV20-1 | -
TGTGCCATCAGGAATAACTATGGCTACACCTTC | CAIRNNYGYTF | few | TRBJ1-2 | TRBV10-3 | -
TGTGCCAGCAGTGTGGCCTACAATGAGCAGTTCTTC | CASSVAYNEQFF | - | TRBJ2-1 | TRBV6-1 | -
TGCAGCGCCGAAGGGGCTTGGAATCCAACAGATACGCAGTATTTT | CSAEGAWNPTDTQYF | few | TRBJ2-3 | TRBV29-1 | -
TGTGCCAGCAGCCCAAAGGCCAGCTCGTACGAGTACAATGAGCAGTTCTTC | CASSPKASSYEYNEQFF | - | TRBJ2-1 | TRBV7-9 | -
TGTGCCACCAGCAGAAAGCGGGATATCTTAAATGAGCAGTTCTTC | CATSRKRDILNEQFF | - | TRBJ2-1 | TRBV15 | TRBD2